These 31 T cell receptor beta chains share one sample of origin, sequenced in a study of CD8+ T cells in alopecia areata. Extracted from the samples, RNA was reverse transcribed into cDNA to serve as the sequencing template. Assay used: immunoSEQ multiplex PCR; TCRdb lists only in-frame clones, some missing. Of 150,000 to 200,000 clones in the sample, around 60% are singletons; the top ten hold roughly 12%. Treatment here: oral pan-JAK inhibitor, 5-10 mg twice daily. The specimen was CD8+ T cells sorted from blood, collected at week 24, from a patient treated with tofacitinib. The source of these receptors is a human donor with alopecia areata.

This clone showed up just a few times. This sequence joins TRBV29-1 and TRBJ1-6; D uncertain. This CDR3 has 15 amino acids. Trimming removed 0 bases at V and 9 bases at J, with 15 bases between. Per the germline V gene, CDR1 is SQVTM and CDR2 is ANQGSEA. CDR3 amino acids: CSVEDPDETGSPLHF. Here the CDR3 DNA reads TGCAGCGTTGAAGATCCCGATGAAACGGGTTCACCCCTCCACTTT.

The sample holds one count of this clone. The chain employs TRBV27 and TRBJ1-6; possibly TRBD1 for D (6 bases). Germline values: CDR1 MNHEY, CDR2 SMNVEV (reference sequence). V was trimmed by 9 bases and J by 4 bases, leaving 16 bases between them. The CDR3 is 15 amino acids. The CDR3 spells CASTGAGRYNSPLHF. The CDR3 DNA sequence: TGTGCCAGTACGGGGGCGGGTCGTTATAATTCACCCCTCCACTTT.

The CDR3 protein is CASSWETGTGPYNEQFF. For the CDR3, the DNA is TGCGCCAGCAGCTGGGAGACCGGGACAGGGCCCTACAATGAGCAGTTCTTC. The chain carries TRBV5-1 and TRBJ2-1; TRBD1 matches 9 bases. This CDR3 is 17 amino acids long. The ends lost 3 bases at V and 2 bases at J; junction bases unmatched: 9. Germline CDR1 and CDR2: SGHRS and YFSETQ.

The chain recombines TRBV5-6 with TRBJ2-7; D is possibly TRBD2 (6 bases). With 0 bases removed from V and 2 bases from J, the gap between germline ends came to 12 bases. Germline assignment: CDR1 SGHDT and CDR2 YYEEEE. The CDR3 is 15 amino acids. CDR3 nucleotide sequence: TGTGCCAGCAGCTTGGCTTCGGGACTCCCCTACGAGCAGTACTTC. Its protein is CASSLASGLPYEQYF.

The V and J genes are TRBV7-9 and TRBJ2-2, with D perhaps being TRBD1 or TRBD2 (5 bases each). CDR3 length: 17 amino acids. Trimming cost V 5 bases and J 0 bases, with 16 bases left between them. Germline CDR1 is SEHNR and CDR2 is FQNEAQ (reference sequence). The CDR3 coding sequence is TGTGCCAGCAGCGGGGACCTCCGGAACGCGAACACCGGGGAGCTGTTTTTT. It encodes CASSGDLRNANTGELFF.

This chain links TRBV9 with TRBJ2-1; D ambiguous. The CDR3 consists of 13 residues. Deletions cut 7 bases from V and 1 base from J, with 9 bases between. CDR1 is SGDLS, CDR2 YYNGEE, per germline. CDR3 nucleotides: TGTGCCAGCGCCGACACGTCCTACAATGAGCAGTTCTTC. Its protein is CASADTSYNEQFF.

This chain uses TRBV29-1 with TRBJ2-7, with TRBD1 matching over 7 bases. This CDR3 has 13 amino acids. Losses at the gene ends were 6 bases for V and 3 bases for J; bases not matched to a gene: 8. Looked up from germline, CDR1 is SQVTM and CDR2 is ANQGSEA. In nucleotides, the CDR3 is TGCAGCGTCGCAGGGGGTACTCGCTACGAGCAGTACTTC. Translation gives CSVAGGTRYEQYF.

The chain employs TRBV29-1 and TRBJ1-2, with D unclear. Germline V gene sequence: CDR1 SQVTM, CDR2 ANQGSEA. The CDR3 contains 13 residues. V was pared by 4 bases and J by 5 bases, with 14 bases between. CDR3 loop: CSVVVSPLYGYTF. In DNA form, the CDR3 reads TGCAGCGTTGTCGTCAGCCCTTTGTATGGCTACACCTTC.

The rearrangement uses TRBV7-9 and TRBJ1-2; D ambiguous. The ends were cut back, 1 base at V and 4 bases at J, with 4 bases in the middle. The CDR3 extends over 12 amino acids. CDR1 is SEHNR, CDR2 FQNEAQ, per germline (reference sequence). In DNA form, the CDR3 reads TGTGCCAGCAGCTTAGATCCCTATGGCTACACCTTC. Protein: CASSLDPYGYTF. Supplemented by reference TRBV7-9 and TRBJ1-2, the full variable domain reads DTGVSQNPRHKITKRGQNVTFRCDPISEHNRLYWYRQTLGQGPEFLTYFQNEAQLEKSRLLSDRFSAERPKGSFSTLEIQRTEQGDSAMYLCASSLDPYGYTFGSGTRLTVV.

V usage is TRBV4-1 and J usage is TRBJ1-3; D possibly corresponds to TRBD1 (5 bases). The V gene lost 4 bases and the J gene lost 0 bases, with 25 bases spanning the gap. The CDR3 extends over 20 amino acids. Looked up from germline, CDR1 is MGHRA and CDR2 is YSYEKL. The CDR3 sequence: CASSPHGSWTHDDSGNTIYF. For the CDR3, the DNA is TGCGCCAGCAGCCCCCACGGATCATGGACACACGATGACTCTGGAAACACCATATATTTT.

J is TRBJ1-2 and V is TRBV27; D call uncertain. CDR1 is MNHEY, CDR2 SMNVEV, per germline (reference sequence). V lost 8 bases, J lost 5 bases, and 9 bases lay in between. This CDR3 is built from 11 residues. The CDR3 nucleotides are TGTGCCAGCGGCAACGGATATGGCTACACCTTC. Translating gives CASGNGYGYTF.

Remarks on this clone: Germline and junction disagree at one end, which may indicate a read error. V usage is TRBV27 and J usage is TRBJ1-1; tentative D call: TRBD1 (5 bases). The CDR3 loop spans 13 amino acids. CDR1 is MNHEY and CDR2 is SMNVEV in the germline V gene (reference sequence). Written as DNA, the CDR3 is TGTGCCAGCAGTTTTGGGGGTAACAATGAAGCTTTCTTT. Translation: CASSFGGNNEAFF.

The chain links TRBV4-1 to TRBJ2-7; D may be TRBD1 (5 bases). Germline V CDR1 and CDR2: MGHRA, YSYEKL. V lost 1 base and J 5 bases, leaving 9 bases between the germline ends. The CDR3 covers 13 residues. The CDR3 region is CASSQVIGDEQYF. DNA for the CDR3: TGCGCCAGCAGCCAAGTCATAGGGGACGAGCAGTACTTC.

This clone has a single count. The chain uses TRBV19 and TRBJ1-5; 7 bases fit TRBD1. This CDR3 region has 15 residues. V lost 10 bases to trimming and J lost 2 bases; unmatched junction nucleotides: 11. Germline V CDR1 and CDR2: LNHDA, SQIVND (reference sequence). DNA for the CDR3: TGTGCCACCAGAGGGGGCCGGGACGGCAATCAGCCCCAGCATTTT. This gives the protein CATRGGRDGNQPQHF.

The rearrangement joins TRBV20-1 to TRBJ1-1, with unresolved D. Per the germline V gene, CDR1 is DFQATT and CDR2 is SNEGSKA (reference sequence). The germline V and J ends were trimmed by 3 bases and 6 bases, with 8 bases remaining between them. CDR3 length: 11 residues. CDR3 amino acids: CSASKPPEAFF. For the CDR3, the DNA is TGCAGTGCTAGTAAGCCACCTGAAGCTTTCTTT.

V is TRBV11-2 and J is TRBJ1-6; 7 bases are shared with TRBD1. Germline V lookup: CDR1 SGHAT, CDR2 FQNNGV. The J segment lost 7 bases and the V segment lost 5 bases, leaving 5 bases of the junction unmatched. The CDR3 totals 14 residues. The CDR3 DNA reads TGTGCCAGCAGCGGCCGACAGGGAAATTCACCCCTCCACTTT. Encoded protein: CASSGRQGNSPLHF.

The rearrangement links TRBV5-1 to TRBJ2-2; TRBD1 is a possible D gene (5 bases). Germline V gene lookup returns CDR1 SGHRS and CDR2 YFSETQ. This CDR3 region has 12 residues. V lost 7 bases and J 1 base, leaving 5 bases between the germline ends. CDR3 region: CASGQNTGELFF. CDR3 DNA: TGCGCCAGCGGACAGAACACCGGGGAGCTGTTTTTT.

The sample holds one count of this clone. CDR3 protein: CASSLGRDNQPQHF. CDR3 nucleotide sequence: TGTGCCAGCAGCTTAGGCAGGGACAATCAGCCCCAGCATTTT. The gene calls are TRBV13 and TRBJ1-5; a possible D gene is TRBD1 (5 bases). From germline, CDR1 is PRHDT and CDR2 FYEKMQ (reference sequence). This CDR3 comprises 14 residues. Deletions cut 0 bases from V and 3 bases from J, with 6 bases between.

This clone was counted between two and nine times. This chain connects TRBV6-5 to TRBJ2-1, with D unclear. Trimming shortened V by 2 bases and J by 6 bases, and 11 bases separated the two germline ends. This CDR3 is built from 14 residues. Germline CDR1 is MNHEY and CDR2 is SVGAGI. The CDR3 DNA sequence: TGTGCCAGCAGTTACACAGAAGGATCCAATGAGCAGTTCTTC. This codes for CASSYTEGSNEQFF.

In the case of this clone: The junction and the germline gene differ at one end; a read error may be behind it. The CDR3 region is CASSPSPQGPLEAQYF. Written as DNA, the CDR3 is TGTGCCAGCAGCCCCTCCCCACAGGGCCCTCTAGAGGCCCAGTACTTC. The chain carries TRBV7-3 and TRBJ2-5; a weak D match, TRBD1 (6 bases). The germline V gene encodes CDR1 SGHTA and CDR2 FQGTGA. This CDR3 spans 16 amino acids.

This clone occurred a few times. The genes are TRBV10-3 and TRBJ2-2; D unresolved. Trimming took off 2 bases at V and 4 bases at J, with 17 bases between the two ends. The CDR3 length is 17 residues. Looked up from germline, CDR1 is ENHRY and CDR2 is SYGVKD. The CDR3 DNA follows: TGTGCCATCAGTGAGCCGACCCTGAGTAGTAGCACCGGGGAGCTGTTTTTT. As protein: CAISEPTLSSSTGELFF.

The V gene is TRBV5-6, the J gene TRBJ1-1; D not certain. CDR1 SGHDT and CDR2 YYEEEE come from the germline V gene. Trimming cost V 0 bases and J 2 bases, with 2 bases left between them. The CDR3 is 12 residues long. The CDR3 nucleotides read TGTGCCAGCAGCTTGGATAACACTGAAGCTTTCTTT. This encodes CASSLDNTEAFF.

This clone was counted a few times. This chain links TRBV29-1 with TRBJ2-1; 13 bases are shared with TRBD2. CDR1 is SQVTM and CDR2 is ANQGSEA in the germline V gene. This CDR3 spans 18 amino acids. The J segment lost 2 bases and the V segment lost 7 bases, leaving 14 bases of the junction unmatched. For the CDR3, the DNA is TGCAGCGCTGAGGGACTAGCGGGGCTCCAGGGGACCTACAATGAGCAGTTCTTC. It is translated as CSAEGLAGLQGTYNEQFF.

V and J are TRBV4-1 and TRBJ2-5; D not resolved. The CDR3 contains 16 residues. Germline V lookup: CDR1 MGHRA, CDR2 YSYEKL. V was clipped by 1 base and J by 6 bases, with 18 bases between them. In DNA, the CDR3 is TGCGCCAGCAGCCAAGTTGGGGTAGCCCTCGTTAAGACCCAGTACTTC. Protein sequence: CASSQVGVALVKTQYF.

This chain connects TRBV15 to TRBJ2-1; possibly TRBD1 for D (6 bases). Germline CDR1 reads LNHNV; CDR2 reads YYDKDF (reference sequence). The CDR3 runs 15 residues. V lost 7 bases and J 6 bases, leaving 19 bases between the germline ends. The DNA of the CDR3 is TGTGCCACCACTCTAGGCCAGGGGCGATCCAATGAGCAGTTCTTC. This gives the protein CATTLGQGRSNEQFF.

The chain recombines TRBV5-1 with TRBJ2-7; 9 nucleotides align to TRBD1. V was pared by 3 bases and J by 7 bases, with 8 bases of the junction left unmatched. Germline CDR1 reads SGHRS; CDR2 reads YFSETQ. The CDR3 length is 14 residues. CDR3 region: CASSWRTGVDEQYF. In DNA form, the CDR3 reads TGCGCCAGCAGCTGGCGGACAGGGGTGGATGAGCAGTACTTC.

The chain couples TRBV7-9 to TRBJ1-2; no clear D. The CDR3 length is 14 residues. V was shortened by 3 bases and J by 1 base, with 9 bases between the two germline ends. Germline V gene lookup returns CDR1 SEHNR and CDR2 FQNEAQ (reference sequence). The CDR3 reads CASSFIWDNYGYTF. The CDR3 nucleotides are TGTGCCAGCAGCTTTATCTGGGATAACTATGGCTACACCTTC. Drawing the rest from reference TRBV7-9 and TRBJ1-2, the complete variable domain is DTGVSQNPRHKITKRGQNVTFRCDPISEHNRLYWYRQTLGQGPEFLTYFQNEAQLEKSRLLSDRFSAERPKGSFSTLEIQRTEQGDSAMYLCASSFIWDNYGYTFGSGTRLTVV.

The rearrangement links TRBV29-1 to TRBJ2-1; D is undetermined. The CDR3 covers 18 residues. The V gene's germline CDR1 is SQVTM and CDR2 ANQGSEA. V was pared by 5 bases and J by 9 bases, with 32 bases between. CDR3 bases: TGCAGCGTTTACCCCCTATTAGACGGCGGCACCAGAGATGGTGAGCAGTTCTTC. This translates into CSVYPLLDGGTRDGEQFF.

The V and J genes are TRBV5-6 and TRBJ1-1; unclear D gene. Trimming removed 0 bases from V and 5 bases from J, with 8 bases in between. Germline V lookup: CDR1 SGHDT, CDR2 YYEEEE. This CDR3 is 13 amino acids long. CDR3 amino acids: CASSLGDGTEAFF. DNA for the CDR3: TGTGCCAGCAGCTTGGGAGACGGAACTGAAGCTTTCTTT. The whole variable domain, filled in from reference TRBV5-6 and TRBJ1-1, reads DAGVTQSPTHLIKTRGQQVTLRCSPKSGHDTVSWYQQALGQGPQFIFQYYEEEERQRGNFPDRFSGHQFPNYSSELNVNALLLGDSALYLCASSLGDGTEAFFGQGTRLTVV.

The chain combines TRBV27 with TRBJ2-5; D gene uncertain. Trimming pared 5 bases from V and 5 bases from J, leaving 9 bases between. The V gene's germline CDR1 is MNHEY and CDR2 SMNVEV (reference sequence). The CDR3 spans 12 residues. Written as DNA, the CDR3 is TGTGCCAGCAGTCACTCCAGGGAGACCCAGTACTTC. Protein product: CASSHSRETQYF.

The chain employs TRBV4-2 and TRBJ1-6; D is undetermined. Deletions cut 1 base from V and 6 bases from J, with 1 base between. The length of the CDR3 is 12 residues. Germline V gives CDR1 LGHNA, CDR2 YNFKEQ. This chain's CDR3 is CASSQGNSPLHF. The DNA for the CDR3 is TGTGCCAGCAGCCAAGGTAATTCACCCCTCCACTTT.